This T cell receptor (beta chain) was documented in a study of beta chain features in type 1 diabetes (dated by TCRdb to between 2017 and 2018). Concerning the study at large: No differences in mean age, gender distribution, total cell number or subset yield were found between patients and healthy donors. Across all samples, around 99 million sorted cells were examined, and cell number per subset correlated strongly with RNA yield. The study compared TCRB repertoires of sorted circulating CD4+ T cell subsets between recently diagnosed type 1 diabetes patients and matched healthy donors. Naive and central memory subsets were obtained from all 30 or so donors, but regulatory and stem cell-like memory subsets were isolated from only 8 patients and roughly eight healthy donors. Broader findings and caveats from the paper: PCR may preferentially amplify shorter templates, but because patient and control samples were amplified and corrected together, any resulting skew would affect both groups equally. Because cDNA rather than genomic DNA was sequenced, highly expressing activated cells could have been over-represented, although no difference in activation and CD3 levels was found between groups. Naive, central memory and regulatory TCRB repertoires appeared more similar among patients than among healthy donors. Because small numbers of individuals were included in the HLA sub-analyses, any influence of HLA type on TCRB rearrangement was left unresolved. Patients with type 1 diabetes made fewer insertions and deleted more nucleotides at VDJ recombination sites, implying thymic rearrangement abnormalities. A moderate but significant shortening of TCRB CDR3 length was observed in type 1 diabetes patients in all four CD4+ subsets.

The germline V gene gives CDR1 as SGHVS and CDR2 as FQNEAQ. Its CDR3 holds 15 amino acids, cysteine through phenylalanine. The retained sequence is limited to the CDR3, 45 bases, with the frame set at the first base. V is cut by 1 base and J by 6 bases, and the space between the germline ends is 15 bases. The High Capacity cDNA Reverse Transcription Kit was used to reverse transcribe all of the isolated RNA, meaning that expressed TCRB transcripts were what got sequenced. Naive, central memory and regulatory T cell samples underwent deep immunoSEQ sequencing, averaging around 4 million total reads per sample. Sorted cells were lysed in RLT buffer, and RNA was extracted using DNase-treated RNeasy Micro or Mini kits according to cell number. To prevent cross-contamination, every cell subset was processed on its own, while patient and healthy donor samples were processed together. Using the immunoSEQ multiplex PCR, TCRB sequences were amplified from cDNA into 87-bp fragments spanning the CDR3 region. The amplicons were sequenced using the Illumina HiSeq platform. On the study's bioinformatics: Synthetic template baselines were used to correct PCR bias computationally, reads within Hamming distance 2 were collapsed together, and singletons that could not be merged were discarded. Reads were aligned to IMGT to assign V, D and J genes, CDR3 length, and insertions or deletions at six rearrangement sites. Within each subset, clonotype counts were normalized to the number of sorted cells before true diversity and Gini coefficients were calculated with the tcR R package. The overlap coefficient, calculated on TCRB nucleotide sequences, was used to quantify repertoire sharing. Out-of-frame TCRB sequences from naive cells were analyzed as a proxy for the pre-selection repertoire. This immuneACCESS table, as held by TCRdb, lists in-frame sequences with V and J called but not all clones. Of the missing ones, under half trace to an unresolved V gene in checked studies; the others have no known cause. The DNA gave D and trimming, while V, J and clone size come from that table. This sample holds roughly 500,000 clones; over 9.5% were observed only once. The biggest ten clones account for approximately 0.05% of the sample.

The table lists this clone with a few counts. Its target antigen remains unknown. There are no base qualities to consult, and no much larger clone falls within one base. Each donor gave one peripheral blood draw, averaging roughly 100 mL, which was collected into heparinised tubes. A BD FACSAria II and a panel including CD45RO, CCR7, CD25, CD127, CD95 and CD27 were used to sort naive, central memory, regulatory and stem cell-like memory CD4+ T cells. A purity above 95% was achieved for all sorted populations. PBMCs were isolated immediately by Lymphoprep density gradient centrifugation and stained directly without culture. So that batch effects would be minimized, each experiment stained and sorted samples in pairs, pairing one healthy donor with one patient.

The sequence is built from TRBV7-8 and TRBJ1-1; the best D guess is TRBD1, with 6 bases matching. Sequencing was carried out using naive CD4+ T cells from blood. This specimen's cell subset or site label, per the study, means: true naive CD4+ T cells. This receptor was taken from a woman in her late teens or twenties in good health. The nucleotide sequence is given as TGTGCCAGCAGCTTAGTTGAACAGGGAATCTCTGAAGCTTTCTTT. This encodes CASSLVEQGISEAFF.